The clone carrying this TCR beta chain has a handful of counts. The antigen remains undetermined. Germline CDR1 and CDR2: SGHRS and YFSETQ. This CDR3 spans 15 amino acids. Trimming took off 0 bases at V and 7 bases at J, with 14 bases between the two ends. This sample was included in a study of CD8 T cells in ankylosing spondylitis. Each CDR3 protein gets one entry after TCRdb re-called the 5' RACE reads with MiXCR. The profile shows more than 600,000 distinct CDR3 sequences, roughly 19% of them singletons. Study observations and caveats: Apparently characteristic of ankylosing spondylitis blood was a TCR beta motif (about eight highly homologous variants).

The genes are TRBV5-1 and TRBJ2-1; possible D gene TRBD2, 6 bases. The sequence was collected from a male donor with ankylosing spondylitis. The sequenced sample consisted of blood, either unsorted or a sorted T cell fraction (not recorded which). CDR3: CASSLATGVRNEQFF. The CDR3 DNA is TGCGCCAGCAGCTTGGCTACGGGAGTGAGGAATGAGCAGTTCTTC. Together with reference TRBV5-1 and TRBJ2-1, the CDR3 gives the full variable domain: KAGVTQTPRYLIKTRGQQVTLSCSPISGHRSVSWYQQTPGQGLQFLFEYFSETQRNKGNFPGRFSGRQFSNSRSEMNVSTLELGDSALYLCASSLATGVRNEQFFGPGTRLTVL.